The rows below give T cell receptor beta chains drawn from one sample of a study of OX40 agonist ivuxolimab in advanced cancers. Clones were sequenced by immunoSEQ multiplex PCR, and TCRdb holds only the in-frame ones, with some missing. The sample yields fewer than 65,000 clones, approximately 90% seen once. The material was CD4+ or CD8+ T cells sorted from blood, obtained in a trial of the OX40 agonist ivuxolimab. The source of these receptors is an adult with an advanced solid tumor such as melanoma, head and neck, liver or kidney cancer. The CDR3 runs from the conserved cysteine through the conserved F or W. D genes are given only for firm matches. Clone size, where shown, is once, few, many, or a class for clones that have expanded.

TGTGCCAGCAGTGAAGCGAGGTCAGGGAGCTCACCCCTCCACTTT | CASSEARSGSSPLHF | TRBJ1-6 | NA | TRBV6-1 | NA
TGTGCCAGCTCAGAGCGGACAGAGCAGTTCTTC | CASSERTEQFF | TRBJ2-1 | NA | TRBV18 | NA
TGTGCCAGCAGCCCTCAGACAGGGGAAAATGAAAAACTGTTTTTT | CASSPQTGENEKLFF | TRBJ1-4 | TRBD1 | TRBV7-2 | few
TGTGCCAGCAGCCCCGAAGGGGGGAAATACAATGAGCAGTTCTTC | CASSPEGGKYNEQFF | TRBJ2-1 | NA | TRBV6-4 | NA
TGTGCCAGCAGTGAGACTAGCCTCACCGGGGAGCTGTTTTTT | CASSETSLTGELFF | TRBJ2-2 | TRBD2 | TRBV6-5 | NA
TGTGCCAGCAGCCCTAGCGGAAACTCCTACGAGCAGTACTTC | CASSPSGNSYEQYF | TRBJ2-7 | TRBD2 | TRBV7-9 | NA
TGTGCCATAACTGACAGGGCGGTCGGTCTAGGCATTCAGTACTTC | CAITDRAVGLGIQYF | TRBJ2-4 | TRBD1 | TRBV28 | NA
TGTGCCAGCAGTTCCCCCCAGGGGGGTGGGAATGAGCAGTTCTTC | CASSSPQGGGNEQFF | TRBJ2-1 | NA | TRBV6-1 | NA
TGTGCCAGCAGCCCCGCTAGCGGGAGGTACAATGAGCAGTTCTTC | CASSPASGRYNEQFF | TRBJ2-1 | TRBD2 | TRBV14 | NA
TGTGCCAGCAGTTCGACTAGCGGGACAGTAAACATTCAGTACTTC | CASSSTSGTVNIQYF | TRBJ2-4 | TRBD2 | TRBV6-6 | NA
TGTGCCAGCAGTCCCAAGGGGACAGGGGGTTCTGAAGCTTTCTTT | CASSPKGTGGSEAFF | TRBJ1-1 | TRBD1 | TRBV27 | NA
TGCGCCAGCAGCTCGACCGGGACAGGCACAGATACGCAGTATTTT | CASSSTGTGTDTQYF | TRBJ2-3 | TRBD1 | TRBV5-1 | NA
TGCGCCAGCAGCACCGGACAGACCACCTACGAGCAGTACTTC | CASSTGQTTYEQYF | TRBJ2-7 | NA | TRBV5-1 | once
TGTGCCAGCAGCCCACAGGGAGAGCCTCAGCCCCAGCATTTT | CASSPQGEPQPQHF | TRBJ1-5 | NA | TRBV27 | NA
TGTGCCAGCAGTTTATCAGGAGGGTATGGTACAGATACGCAGTATTTT | CASSLSGGYGTDTQYF | TRBJ2-3 | NA | TRBV28 | NA
TGCGCCAGCAGCCTAGGGGACAGGGGGGTGAATGGCTACACCTTC | CASSLGDRGVNGYTF | TRBJ1-2 | TRBD1 | TRBV4-1 | NA
TGTGCCAGCAGACGAGGGACTGGGGGGCCCGGGACCCAGTACTTC | CASRRGTGGPGTQYF | TRBJ2-5 | NA | TRBV14 | NA
TGTGCCAGCAGTTTCACGTTCGGAAACACCATATATTTT | CASSFTFGNTIYF | TRBJ1-3 | NA | TRBV27 | once
TGTGCCACCAGCAGAGATAGTAGCGGAGGGGTGATCCAGTACTTC | CATSRDSSGGVIQYF | TRBJ2-5 | NA | TRBV15 | NA
TGCGCCAGCAGCGTCACTAGCGCGTCCTACGAGCAGTACTTC | CASSVTSASYEQYF | TRBJ2-7 | TRBD2 | TRBV5-1 | NA
TGTGCCAGCAGTCCCTCCAGCGGGAGCGTATACGAGCAGTACTTC | CASSPSSGSVYEQYF | TRBJ2-7 | TRBD2 | TRBV28 | NA
TGTGCCAGTAGTCCGGAGGGGGGCAAGAAAGAGACCCAGTACTTC | CASSPEGGKKETQYF | TRBJ2-5 | NA | TRBV19 | NA
TGTGCCAGCAGCTTAGTACAGGGGGCGTACACCGGGGAGCTGTTTTTT | CASSLVQGAYTGELFF | TRBJ2-2 | TRBD1 | TRBV13 | NA
TGCGCCAGCAGTCGGGACAGGGGGAACACCGGGGAGCTGTTTTTT | CASSRDRGNTGELFF | TRBJ2-2 | TRBD1 | TRBV5-1 | NA
TGTGCCAGTAGTATCTGGCAGGACACCGGGGAGCTGTTTTTT | CASSIWQDTGELFF | TRBJ2-2 | NA | TRBV19 | NA
TGTGCCAGCAGTCGGGGGGCCAATCAGCCCCAGCATTTT | CASSRGANQPQHF | TRBJ1-5 | NA | TRBV2 | NA
TGTGCCAGCAGCTTATCCAGGAACACCGGGGAGCTGTTTTTT | CASSLSRNTGELFF | TRBJ2-2 | NA | TRBV5-6 | NA
TGTGCCAGTAGTAAGGGGACTAGCGGGACCAGCTCCTACGAGCAGTACTTC | CASSKGTSGTSSYEQYF | TRBJ2-7 | TRBD2 | TRBV19 | once
TGTGCCAGCAGCGCTGGGACTGCCCACACAGATACGCAGTATTTT | CASSAGTAHTDTQYF | TRBJ2-3 | NA | TRBV7-9 | few
TGTGCCAGCAGAAAACTAGCGAGCACCTACAATGAGCAGTTCTTC | CASRKLASTYNEQFF | TRBJ2-1 | TRBD2 | TRBV2 | NA
TGTGCCAGCAGCTTAGTGGCAGTGAACACTGAAGCTTTCTTT | CASSLVAVNTEAFF | TRBJ1-1 | NA | TRBV7-3 | NA
TGCAGGGCCGGGACTATCTACGAGCAGTACTTC | CRAGTIYEQYF | TRBJ2-7 | TRBD2 | TRBV20-1 | NA
TGTGCCACCAAACTGGGTTCGGGTACCGAGCAGTACTTC | CATKLGSGTEQYF | TRBJ2-7 | NA | TRBV2 | NA
TGCAGCGTAGGACAGGGGCCGGGTCAGCCCCAGCATTTT | CSVGQGPGQPQHF | TRBJ1-5 | TRBD1 | TRBV29-1 | NA
TGTGCCAGCAGCCCTAGCGGAGTCAGCACAGATACGCAGTATTTT | CASSPSGVSTDTQYF | TRBJ2-3 | TRBD2 | TRBV7-6 | NA
TGTGCCAGCAGCTTCCGAGCGGGAACAGATACGCAGTATTTT | CASSFRAGTDTQYF | TRBJ2-3 | TRBD2 | TRBV7-3 | NA
TGTGCCAGCAGCTTAGAGGCTAGCGGGAGGCTGGGGAATGAGCAGTTCTTC | CASSLEASGRLGNEQFF | TRBJ2-1 | TRBD2 | TRBV7-9 | NA